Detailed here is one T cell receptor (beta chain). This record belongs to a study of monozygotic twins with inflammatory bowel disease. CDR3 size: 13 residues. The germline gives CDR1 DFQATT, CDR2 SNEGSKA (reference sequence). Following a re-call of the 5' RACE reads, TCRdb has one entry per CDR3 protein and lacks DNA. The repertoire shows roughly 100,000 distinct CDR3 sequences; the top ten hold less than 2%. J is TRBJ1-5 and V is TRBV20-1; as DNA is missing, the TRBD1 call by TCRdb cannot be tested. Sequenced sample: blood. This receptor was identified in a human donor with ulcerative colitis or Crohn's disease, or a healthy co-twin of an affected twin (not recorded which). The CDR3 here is CSARVSGPGAMHF.